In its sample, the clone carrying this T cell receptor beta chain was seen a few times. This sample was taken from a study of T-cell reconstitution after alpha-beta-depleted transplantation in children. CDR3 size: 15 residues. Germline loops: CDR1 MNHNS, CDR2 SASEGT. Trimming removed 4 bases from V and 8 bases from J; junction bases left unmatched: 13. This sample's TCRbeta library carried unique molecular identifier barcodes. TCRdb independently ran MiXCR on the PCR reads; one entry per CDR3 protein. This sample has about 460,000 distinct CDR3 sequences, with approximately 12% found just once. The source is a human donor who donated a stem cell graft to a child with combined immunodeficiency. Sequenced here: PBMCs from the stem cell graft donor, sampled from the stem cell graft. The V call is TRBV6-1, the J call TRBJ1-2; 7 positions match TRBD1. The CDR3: CASSVRPRDSLGYTF. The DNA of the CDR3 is TGTGCCAGCAGTGTTCGCCCCCGGGACAGCCTGGGCTACACCTTC.